The TCR beta chain described here comes from a study of T cells after yellow fever vaccination. This clonotype was counted only a few times. Its cognate antigen is unknown. This CDR3 contains 12 residues. The V gene's germline CDR1 is LGHDT and CDR2 YNNKEL (reference sequence). The ends were cut back, 5 bases at V and 7 bases at J, with 9 bases in the middle. Generation of TCR cDNA used 5'RACE template switching (which added a universal primer site and UMIs). A single record per CDR3 protein comes from TCRdb applying MiXCR to the 5' RACE reads. The sample has hundreds of thousands of distinct CDR3 sequences, about 12% seen once. General study results and limits: Most clones from primary vaccination resurfaced after the booster (around 95% CD4, 88% CD8). A small proportion of clonotypes was detected in both the CD4 and CD8 compartments. High-abundance clonotypes from the bulk population could contaminate FACS-sorted repertoires.

Sequenced here: PBMCs, sampled on the day of the yellow fever booster vaccination. The clonotype was recovered from a man aged 30 to 39 who received the YFV17D yellow fever vaccine. The chain combines TRBV3-1 with TRBJ1-5, with no clear D. In DNA form, the CDR3 reads TGTGCCAGCAGCTTGATTTTGCAGCCCCAGCATTTT. Its translation is CASSLILQPQHF.